The 15 T cell receptor beta chains reported below all come from one sample, sequenced in a study of monozygotic twins with inflammatory bowel disease. TCRdb re-called the 5' RACE reads; one entry per CDR3 protein, DNA not given. The sample table includes about 200,000 distinct CDR3 sequences. Sequencing input: blood. The receptors come from a human donor with ulcerative colitis or Crohn's disease, or a healthy co-twin of an affected twin (not recorded which).

CDR3 protein: CSARASGANVLTF. V gene TRBV20-1 combines with J gene TRBJ2-6. The CDR3 length is 13 residues. Germline V CDR1 and CDR2: DFQATT, SNEGSKA (reference sequence).

J is TRBJ1-6 and V is TRBV3-1. The CDR3 has 13 amino acids. Germline V gene lookup returns CDR1 LGHDT and CDR2 YNNKEL (reference sequence). The CDR3 here is CASGTHNNSPLHF.

The rearrangement joins TRBV25-1 to TRBJ1-1. The germline CDR1 and CDR2 sequences are MGHDK and SYGVNS. The CDR3 covers 13 residues. This CDR3 is CASTGTSSTEAFF.

The chain is built from TRBV7-2 and TRBJ2-3; TCRdb's assignment of TRBD1 cannot be checked, as there is no DNA. Germline assignment: CDR1 SGHTA and CDR2 FQGNSA. The CDR3 length is 16 residues. The CDR3 is CASSLVKGQGTDTQYF. The complete variable domain, with remaining parts taken from reference TRBV7-2 and TRBJ2-3, reads GAGVSQSPSNKVTEKGKDVELRCDPISGHTALYWYRQSLGQGLEFLIYFQGNSAPDKSGLPSDRFSAERTGGSVSTLTIQRTQQEDSAVYLCASSLVKGQGTDTQYFGPGTRLTVL.

The chain employs TRBV2 and TRBJ1-2. CDR1 and CDR2 from the germline V gene are SNHLY and FYNNEI. CDR3 length: 14 residues. The CDR3 loop reads CASSEEATISGYTF.

The chain couples TRBV4-1 to TRBJ2-7; TCRdb lists TRBD1, though no DNA is available to test this call. The CDR3 sequence is 15 residues long. Germline-derived CDR1 and CDR2 are MGHRA and YSYEKL. The CDR3 reads CASSLIRGETYEQYF.

The rearrangement uses TRBV7-9 and TRBJ1-1; as DNA is missing, the TRBD1 call by TCRdb cannot be tested. CDR3 size: 13 residues. The germline V gene has CDR1 SEHNR and CDR2 FQNEAQ (reference sequence). CDR3 region: CASSLGGAPEAFF.

The rearrangement links TRBV29-1 to TRBJ2-1; as DNA is missing, the TRBD2 call by TCRdb cannot be tested. Per the germline V gene, CDR1 is SQVTM and CDR2 is ANQGSEA. This CDR3 contains 14 residues. This CDR3 is CSAGGVSSYNEQFF.

The rearrangement links TRBV6-5 to TRBJ1-1. The CDR3 loop spans 15 amino acids. CDR1 is MNHEY and CDR2 is SVGAGI in the germline V gene. CDR3 in amino acids: CASSLGRDMNTEAFF.

CDR3 sequence: CASSQGMGAGSTDTQYF. The chain recombines TRBV4-2 with TRBJ2-3; absent DNA, TCRdb's TRBD2 call cannot be checked. The CDR3 runs 17 residues. The germline V gene has CDR1 LGHNA and CDR2 YNFKEQ.

The chain combines TRBV5-1 with TRBJ1-1; absent DNA, TCRdb's TRBD1 call cannot be checked. Germline CDR1 is SGHRS and CDR2 is YFSETQ. The CDR3 length is 15 residues. CDR3 residues: CASSLLRGEHTEAFF.

V is TRBV10-3 and J is TRBJ2-7; TCRdb indicates TRBD1, and absent DNA this call remains unverified. There are 13 residues in the CDR3. Germline loops: CDR1 ENHRY, CDR2 SYGVKD. The CDR3 reads CAISMGTAYEQHF.

The chain combines TRBV11-3 with TRBJ2-2; the TCRdb D gene call, TRBD1, has no DNA to confirm it. The CDR3 runs to 14 residues. Per the germline V gene, CDR1 is SGHNT and CDR2 is YENEEA. The CDR3 sequence is CASRGQGGAGELFF.

V usage is TRBV3-1 and J usage is TRBJ2-1; TCRdb outputs TRBD2, but without DNA this stays unchecked. This CDR3 is 16 amino acids long. The germline gives CDR1 LGHDT, CDR2 YNNKEL (reference sequence). CDR3 amino acids: CASSQSAGQRYNEQFF.

V gene TRBV7-2 combines with J gene TRBJ2-3; TCRdb selects TRBD2, and the lack of DNA leaves this call unchecked. The CDR3 consists of 17 residues. Per germline, CDR1 SGHTA and CDR2 FQGNSA. The CDR3 protein is CASSLPGTSGITDTQYF. The full variable domain, completed using reference TRBV7-2 and TRBJ2-3, is GAGVSQSPSNKVTEKGKDVELRCDPISGHTALYWYRQSLGQGLEFLIYFQGNSAPDKSGLPSDRFSAERTGGSVSTLTIQRTQQEDSAVYLCASSLPGTSGITDTQYFGPGTRLTVL.